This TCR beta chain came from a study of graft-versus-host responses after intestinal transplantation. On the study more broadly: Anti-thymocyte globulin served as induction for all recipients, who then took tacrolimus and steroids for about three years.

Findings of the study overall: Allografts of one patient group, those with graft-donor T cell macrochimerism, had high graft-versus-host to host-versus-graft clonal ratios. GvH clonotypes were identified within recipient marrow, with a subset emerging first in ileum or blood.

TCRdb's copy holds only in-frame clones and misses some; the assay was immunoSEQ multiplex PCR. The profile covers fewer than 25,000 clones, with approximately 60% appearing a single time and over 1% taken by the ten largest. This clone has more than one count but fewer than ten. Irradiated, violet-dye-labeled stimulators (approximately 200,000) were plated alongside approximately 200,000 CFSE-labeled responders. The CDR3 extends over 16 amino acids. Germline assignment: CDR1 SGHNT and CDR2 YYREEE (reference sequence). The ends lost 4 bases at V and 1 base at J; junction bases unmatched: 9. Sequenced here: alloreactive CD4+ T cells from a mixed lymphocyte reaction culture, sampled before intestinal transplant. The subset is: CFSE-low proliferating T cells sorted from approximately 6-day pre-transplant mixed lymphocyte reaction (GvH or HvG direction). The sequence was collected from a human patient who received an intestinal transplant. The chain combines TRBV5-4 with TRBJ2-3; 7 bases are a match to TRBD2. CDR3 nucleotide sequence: TGTGCCAGCAGCCCCTTAGGGGCGGGGGGCACAGATACGCAGTATTTT. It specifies CASSPLGAGGTDTQYF.